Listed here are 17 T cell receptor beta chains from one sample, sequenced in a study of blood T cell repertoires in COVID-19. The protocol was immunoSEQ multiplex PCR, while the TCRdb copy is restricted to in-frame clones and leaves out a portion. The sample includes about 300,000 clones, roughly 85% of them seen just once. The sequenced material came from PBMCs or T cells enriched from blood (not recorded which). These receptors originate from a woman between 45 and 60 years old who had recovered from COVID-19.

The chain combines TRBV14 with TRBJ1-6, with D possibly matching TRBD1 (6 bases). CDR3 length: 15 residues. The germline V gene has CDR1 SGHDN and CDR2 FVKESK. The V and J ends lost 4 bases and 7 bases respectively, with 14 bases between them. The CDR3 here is CASSPRQVSNSPLHF. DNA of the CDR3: TGTGCCAGCAGCCCAAGACAGGTCTCGAATTCACCCCTCCACTTT.

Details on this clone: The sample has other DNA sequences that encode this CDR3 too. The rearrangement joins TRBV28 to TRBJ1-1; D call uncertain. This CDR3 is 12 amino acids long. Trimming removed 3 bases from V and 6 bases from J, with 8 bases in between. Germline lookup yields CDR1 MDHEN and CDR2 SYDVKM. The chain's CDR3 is CASSFRRAEAFF. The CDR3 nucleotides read TGTGCCAGCAGTTTTAGGAGGGCTGAAGCTTTCTTT.

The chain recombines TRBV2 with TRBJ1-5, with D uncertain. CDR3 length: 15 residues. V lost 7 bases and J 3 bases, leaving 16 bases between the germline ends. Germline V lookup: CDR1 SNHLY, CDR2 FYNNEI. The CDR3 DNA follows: TGTGCCAGCAAATCCTCCGACACCTACAATCAGCCCCAGCATTTT. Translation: CASKSSDTYNQPQHF.

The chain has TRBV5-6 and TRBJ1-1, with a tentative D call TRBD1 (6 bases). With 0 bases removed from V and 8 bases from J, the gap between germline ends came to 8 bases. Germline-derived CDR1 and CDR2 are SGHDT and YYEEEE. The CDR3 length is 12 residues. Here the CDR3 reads CASSLVQGEAFF. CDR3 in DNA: TGTGCCAGCAGCTTGGTGCAGGGGGAAGCTTTCTTT.

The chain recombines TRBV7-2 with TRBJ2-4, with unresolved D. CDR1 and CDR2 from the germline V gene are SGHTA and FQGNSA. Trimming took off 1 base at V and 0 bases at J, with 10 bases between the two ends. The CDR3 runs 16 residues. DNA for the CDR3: TGTGCCAGCAGCTTAGGGCAGACTTTAGCCAAAAACATTCAGTACTTC. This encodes CASSLGQTLAKNIQYF.

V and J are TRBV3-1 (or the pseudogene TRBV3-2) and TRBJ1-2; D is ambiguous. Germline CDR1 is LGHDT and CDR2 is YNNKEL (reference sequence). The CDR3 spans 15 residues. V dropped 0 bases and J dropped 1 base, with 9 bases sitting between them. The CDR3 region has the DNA TGTGCCAGCAGCCAAGATAGGCGGCTTAACTATGGCTACACCTTC. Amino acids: CASSQDRRLNYGYTF.

In nucleotides, the CDR3 is TGTGCCAGCAGCTTGACTGGAATCAATCAGCCCCAGCATTTT. Translation gives CASSLTGINQPQHF. This chain joins TRBV11-1 and TRBJ1-5; no clear D gene. The ends were cut back, 3 bases at V and 3 bases at J, with 9 bases in the middle. CDR1 and CDR2 from the germline V gene are SGHAT and FQDESV (reference sequence). This CDR3 is 14 amino acids long.

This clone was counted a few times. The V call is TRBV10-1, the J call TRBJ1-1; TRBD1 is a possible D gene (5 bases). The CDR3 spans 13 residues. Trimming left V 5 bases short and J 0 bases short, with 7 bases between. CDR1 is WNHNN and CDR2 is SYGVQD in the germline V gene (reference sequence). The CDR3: CASSQGLNTEAFF. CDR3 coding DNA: TGCGCCAGCAGTCAGGGATTGAACACTGAAGCTTTCTTT.

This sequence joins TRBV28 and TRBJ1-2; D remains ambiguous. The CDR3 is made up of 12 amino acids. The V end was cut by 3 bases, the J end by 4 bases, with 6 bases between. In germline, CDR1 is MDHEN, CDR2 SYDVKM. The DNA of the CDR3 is TGTGCCAGCAGTTTGGCGGCCTATGGCTACACCTTC. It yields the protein CASSLAAYGYTF.

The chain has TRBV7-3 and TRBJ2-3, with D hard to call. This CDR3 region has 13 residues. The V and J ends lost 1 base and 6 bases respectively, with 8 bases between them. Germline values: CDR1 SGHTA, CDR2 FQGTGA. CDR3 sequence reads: CASSLISRDTQYF. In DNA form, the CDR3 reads TGTGCCAGCAGCTTAATTAGCCGGGATACGCAGTATTTT.

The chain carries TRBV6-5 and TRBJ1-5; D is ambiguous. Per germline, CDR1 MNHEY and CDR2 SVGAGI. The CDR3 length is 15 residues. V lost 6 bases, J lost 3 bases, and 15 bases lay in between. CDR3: CASSPRTGINQPQHF. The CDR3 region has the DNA TGTGCCAGCAGCCCCCGGACGGGAATCAATCAGCCCCAGCATTTT.

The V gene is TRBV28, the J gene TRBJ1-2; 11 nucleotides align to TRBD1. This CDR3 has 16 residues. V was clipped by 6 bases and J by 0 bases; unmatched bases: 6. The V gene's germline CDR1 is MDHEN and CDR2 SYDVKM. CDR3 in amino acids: CASRTGGQGANYGYTF. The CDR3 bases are TGTGCCAGCAGGACGGGGGGACAGGGGGCTAACTATGGCTACACCTTC.

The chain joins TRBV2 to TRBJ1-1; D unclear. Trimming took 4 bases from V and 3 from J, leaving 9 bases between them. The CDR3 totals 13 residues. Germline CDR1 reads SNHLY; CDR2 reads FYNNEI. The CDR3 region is CASSGRTDTEAFF. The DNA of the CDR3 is TGTGCCAGCAGTGGGAGGACGGACACTGAAGCTTTCTTT.

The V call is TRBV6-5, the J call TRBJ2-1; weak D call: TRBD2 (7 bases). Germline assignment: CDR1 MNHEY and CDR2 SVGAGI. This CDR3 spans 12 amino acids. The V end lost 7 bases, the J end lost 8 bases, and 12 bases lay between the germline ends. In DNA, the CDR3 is TGTGCCAGCACTAGGGGGGGCGATGAGCAGTTCTTC. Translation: CASTRGGDEQFF.

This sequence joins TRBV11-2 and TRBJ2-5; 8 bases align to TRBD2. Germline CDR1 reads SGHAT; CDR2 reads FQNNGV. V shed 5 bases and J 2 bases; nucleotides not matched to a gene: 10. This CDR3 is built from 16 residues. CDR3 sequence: CASSPMGGGFQETQYF. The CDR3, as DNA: TGTGCCAGCAGCCCCATGGGCGGGGGGTTTCAAGAGACCCAGTACTTC.

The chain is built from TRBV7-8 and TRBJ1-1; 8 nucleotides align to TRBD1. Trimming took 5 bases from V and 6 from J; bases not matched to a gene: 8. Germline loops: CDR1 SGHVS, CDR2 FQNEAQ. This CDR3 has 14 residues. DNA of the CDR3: TGTGCCAGCAGCATATATGGACAGGGCTCTGAAGCTTTCTTT. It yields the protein CASSIYGQGSEAFF.

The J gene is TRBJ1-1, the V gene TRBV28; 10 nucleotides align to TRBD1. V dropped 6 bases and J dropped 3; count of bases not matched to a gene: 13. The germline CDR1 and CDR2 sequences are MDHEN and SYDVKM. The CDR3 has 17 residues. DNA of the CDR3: TGTGCCAGCAGGCCCCGGGACAGGGGAATGCTGCACACTGAAGCTTTCTTT. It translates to CASRPRDRGMLHTEAFF.